The source of this TCR beta chain is a study of control samples from healthy donors and cancer patients. The repertoire was sequenced with immunoSEQ multiplex PCR; TCRdb's copy has only in-frame clones and lacks some. This table has about 410,000 clones, 90% appearing once. The clonotype comes from a man between 40 and 49 years old with head and neck cancer. Sequenced: PBMCs.

The CDR3 region has the DNA TGTGCCAGCAGTTCAGGGAGAAACACCATATATTTT. Protein: CASSSGRNTIYF. The V and J genes are TRBV6-5 and TRBJ1-3; the D gene is possibly TRBD1 (5 bases). The CDR3 runs 12 residues. The germline V and J ends were trimmed by 4 bases and 5 bases, with 6 bases remaining between them. CDR1 and CDR2 from the germline V gene are MNHEY and SVGAGI.